What follows are 29 T cell receptor beta chains derived from one specimen sequenced in a study of T cells in Graves' hyperthyroidism and ophthalmopathy. TCR beta CDR3 regions were amplified from RNA. A set of HTBI primers served as the primers for a first-round RT-PCR of the TCR CDR3. MiXCR was run by TCRdb on the multiplex PCR reads, yielding one entry per CDR3 protein. The repertoire holds about 330,000 distinct CDR3 sequences, with about 13% as singletons. Sequencing was performed on blood. The origin of the receptors is a woman aged 40-49 years with Graves' ophthalmopathy.

This clonotype has at least ten counts. This chain uses TRBV7-9 with TRBJ2-7; 7 bases match TRBD1. Germline V gene lookup returns CDR1 SEHNR and CDR2 FQNEAQ (reference sequence). The CDR3 length is 16 residues. After removal of 0 bases from V and 3 bases from J, the junction contained 8 bases not matched to a gene. The CDR3 nucleotides read TGTGCCAGCAGCTTAGCCCGTCAGGGGGTCCTCTACGAGCAGTACTTC. Protein: CASSLARQGVLYEQYF.

This clonotype was seen repeatedly, ten times or more. The DNA of the CDR3 is TGCAGCGCCCTGGGACTAGCGGGAACCTACAATGAGCAGTTCTTC. Protein sequence: CSALGLAGTYNEQFF. The chain couples TRBV29-1 to TRBJ2-1, with 13 bases fitting TRBD2. Unmatched junction bases numbered 5, after V lost 7 bases and J lost 2 bases. CDR1 is SQVTM, CDR2 ANQGSEA, per germline. This CDR3 region has 15 residues.

This clonotype was found many times. This chain links TRBV3-1 with TRBJ1-4; tentatively, D is TRBD1 (5 bases). Looked up from germline, CDR1 is LGHDT and CDR2 is YNNKEL (reference sequence). This CDR3 has 15 residues. The germline V and J ends were trimmed by 0 bases and 6 bases, with 11 bases remaining between them. CDR3: CASSQDNVGDEKLFF. In nucleotides, the CDR3 is TGTGCCAGCAGCCAAGATAATGTGGGGGATGAAAAACTGTTTTTT.

The genes are TRBV5-4 and TRBJ2-1, with TRBD1 as a possible D gene (5 bases). With 0 bases removed from V and 7 bases from J, the gap between germline ends came to 11 bases. Germline V lookup: CDR1 SGHNT, CDR2 YYREEE (reference sequence). CDR3 length: 14 residues. This CDR3 is CASSLETGANEQFF. In nucleotides, the CDR3 is TGTGCCAGCAGCTTGGAAACTGGGGCGAATGAGCAGTTCTTC.

Ten or more counts support this clonotype. The CDR3 coding sequence is TGTGCCAGCAGATCCTGGTCCTATGGCTACACCTTC. Residues: CASRSWSYGYTF. The V call is TRBV27, the J call TRBJ1-2; D is uncertain. V was cut by 6 bases and J by 4 bases, with 9 bases left in between. This CDR3 contains 12 residues. In germline, CDR1 is MNHEY, CDR2 SMNVEV (reference sequence).

The chain has TRBV12-3 or TRBV12-4 and TRBJ2-1; 7 positions agree with TRBD2. The CDR3 loop spans 15 amino acids. Trimming cost V 6 bases and J 4 bases; bases outside gene matches: 9. CDR3: CASSPASGVYNEQFF. CDR3 DNA sequence: TGTGCCAGCAGCCCCGCTAGCGGCGTATACAATGAGCAGTTCTTC.

This clonotype was counted ten times or more. The gene calls are TRBV18 and TRBJ2-3, with no clear D. Germline V gives CDR1 KGHSH, CDR2 LQKENI. The CDR3 contains 14 residues. Trimming cost V 8 bases and J 1 base, with 13 bases left between them. The chain's CDR3 is CASLRSDRTDTQYF. The CDR3 DNA reads as TGTGCCAGCCTTCGGAGTGACCGCACAGATACGCAGTATTTT.

This clonotype was recorded many times. The V and J genes are TRBV19 and TRBJ1-5; maybe TRBD1 (6 bases). CDR3 length equals 16 residues. V dropped 3 bases and J dropped 0 bases, with 12 bases sitting between them. Per the germline V gene, CDR1 is LNHDA and CDR2 is SQIVND (reference sequence). This CDR3 reads CASSIQGIASNQPQHF. The CDR3 DNA sequence: TGTGCCAGTAGTATTCAGGGGATCGCTAGCAATCAGCCCCAGCATTTT.

This clonotype has at least ten counts. The J gene is TRBJ2-3, the V gene TRBV7-9, with 7 bases fitting TRBD2. The germline V gene encodes CDR1 SEHNR and CDR2 FQNEAQ (reference sequence). Unmatched junction bases numbered 11, after V lost 2 bases and J lost 6 bases. This CDR3 is built from 16 residues. DNA of the CDR3: TGTGCCAGCAGCTTAAGCGGGGTGGGTCCCCAGGATACGCAGTATTTT. Its protein product is CASSLSGVGPQDTQYF.

The chain recombines TRBV19 with TRBJ1-1, with D maybe TRBD1 (6 bases). Germline CDR1 and CDR2: LNHDA and SQIVND (reference sequence). Between the trimmed V and J ends, which lost 5 bases and 8 bases, there was a span of 12 bases. The CDR3 sequence is 12 residues long. In DNA, the CDR3 is TGTGCCAGTAGTCTTCTAAGGGGGGAAGCTTTCTTT. It yields the protein CASSLLRGEAFF.

This clonotype was seen many times. The chain combines TRBV6-1 with TRBJ1-1, with TRBD1 identical over 9 bases. The CDR3 is 15 residues long. The germline CDR1 and CDR2 sequences are MNHNS and SASEGT. The ends lost 5 bases at V and 4 bases at J; junction bases unmatched: 8. CDR3 protein: CASSLGTGRATEAFF. The CDR3 bases are TGTGCCAGCAGTTTAGGGACAGGGAGGGCCACTGAAGCTTTCTTT.

The sample holds a few counts of this clonotype. The chain is built from TRBV12-3 or TRBV12-4 and TRBJ2-1; 8 bases are shared with TRBD2. This CDR3 has 15 residues. The J segment lost 7 bases and the V segment lost 3 bases, leaving 8 bases of the junction unmatched. The CDR3, as DNA: TGTGCCAGCAGTTTCAGCGGGAGATCTCCGAATGAGCAGTTCTTC. Translating it yields CASSFSGRSPNEQFF.

The sample holds many counts of this clonotype. This chain uses TRBV7-9 with TRBJ1-6, with D maybe TRBD1 (5 bases). V was pared by 5 bases and J by 14 bases, with 16 bases between. Germline CDR1 reads SEHNR; CDR2 reads FQNEAQ (reference sequence). This CDR3 is built from 13 residues. The CDR3 is CASSVGPGGTLHF. The CDR3 bases are TGTGCCAGCAGCGTAGGACCCGGGGGTACCCTCCACTTT.

This clonotype was detected ten times or more. Written as DNA, the CDR3 is TGTGCCAGCAGCGTTGGAGGGAATAGCAATCAGCCCCAGCATTTT. It is translated as CASSVGGNSNQPQHF. This chain links TRBV9 with TRBJ1-5; D gene ambiguous. CDR3 size: 15 residues. Germline CDR1 and CDR2: SGDLS and YYNGEE. Between the trimmed V and J ends, which lost 2 bases and 0 bases, there was a span of 9 bases.

On this clonotype itself: A much bigger clone sits one base away, suggesting this may be a read error. The rearrangement joins TRBV20-1 to TRBJ2-7; the D is unclear. The CDR3 is made up of 14 amino acids. V lost 2 bases to trimming and J lost 7 bases, with 18 bases between them. The germline gives CDR1 DFQATT, CDR2 SNEGSKA (reference sequence). CDR3 region: CSARSPSNSREQYF. The CDR3, as DNA: TGCAGTGCTAGATCCCCAAGTAACTCAAGGGAGCAGTACTTC.

This clonotype was found many times. CDR3 in amino acids: CASSLVRENTEAFF. CDR3 sequence (DNA): TGTGCCAGCAGTTTGGTCAGGGAGAACACTGAAGCTTTCTTT. The V gene is TRBV6-1, the J gene TRBJ1-1; D perhaps matches TRBD1 (5 bases). CDR1 and CDR2 from the germline V gene are MNHNS and SASEGT. The ends were cut back, 5 bases at V and 1 base at J, with 11 bases in the middle. The CDR3 loop spans 14 amino acids.

This clonotype was seen at least ten times. The chain employs TRBV28 and TRBJ1-5; D may be TRBD1 (6 bases). V lost 2 bases and J lost 1, with 12 bases in between. This CDR3 is 16 amino acids long. Germline V gene data show CDR1 as MDHEN and CDR2 as SYDVKM. DNA of the CDR3: TGTGCCAGCAGTTTAGGATTCAGGGGAAGCAATCAGCCCCAGCATTTT. Amino acid sequence: CASSLGFRGSNQPQHF.

This clonotype was counted ten times or more. The rearrangement links TRBV28 to TRBJ1-2; 9 nucleotides line up with TRBD1. This CDR3 spans 14 amino acids. V gave up 6 bases and J gave up 6 bases; unmatched junction bases: 8. CDR1 MDHEN and CDR2 SYDVKM come from the germline V gene. CDR3 protein: CASSRTGVNDGYTF. CDR3 sequence (DNA): TGTGCCAGCAGCAGGACAGGGGTGAATGATGGCTACACCTTC.

This clonotype was counted ten times or more. V gene TRBV2 combines with J gene TRBJ1-2; no definite D call. V lost 2 bases and J lost 5, with 12 bases in between. The CDR3 covers 14 residues. Germline values: CDR1 SNHLY, CDR2 FYNNEI. The chain's CDR3 is CASSEPSRRYGYTF. The CDR3 nucleotides read TGTGCCAGCAGTGAACCCTCGCGGCGTTATGGCTACACCTTC.

This clonotype was counted at least ten times. Here the CDR3 DNA reads TGTGCCAGCAGTTCCACCGGGCGGGGCACAGATACGCAGTATTTT. As protein: CASSSTGRGTDTQYF. This chain connects TRBV28 to TRBJ2-3; possible D gene TRBD2, 5 bases. With 4 bases removed from V and 1 base from J, the gap between germline ends came to 12 bases. This CDR3 region has 15 residues. Germline lookup yields CDR1 MDHEN and CDR2 SYDVKM.

Here the CDR3 reads CASRTDRGTTNEKLFF. CDR3 bases: TGTGCCAGCAGAACGGACCGGGGGACAACTAATGAAAAACTGTTTTTT. The rearrangement uses TRBV27 and TRBJ1-4; TRBD1 is a possible D gene (5 bases). The V end lost 6 bases, the J end lost 0 bases, and 14 bases lay between the germline ends. Germline V gives CDR1 MNHEY, CDR2 SMNVEV (reference sequence). The CDR3 has 16 amino acids.

The table lists this clonotype with many counts. One junction end does not reproduce the germline sequence, and a read error may be involved. The chain employs TRBV18 and TRBJ2-3; D remains ambiguous. The CDR3 covers 13 residues. Germline V gene sequence: CDR1 KGHSH, CDR2 LQKENI. DNA for the CDR3: TGCGCCAGCAGCCCCGGTGGCACAGATACGCAGTATTTT. This encodes CASSPGGTDTQYF.

A note on this clonotype: Given a much more abundant clone one base away, this may be a read error. This chain uses TRBV27 with TRBJ1-2; the D gene is possibly TRBD1 (5 bases). There are 14 residues in the CDR3. Germline CDR1 reads MNHEY; CDR2 reads SMNVEV (reference sequence). The CDR3 DNA follows: TGTGACAGCAGGAGGGACGGGGTTAACTATGGCTACACCTTC. Amino acid sequence: CDSRRDGVNYGYTF.

This chain uses TRBV7-6 with TRBJ2-2, with TRBD1 identical over 9 bases. The CDR3 has 17 residues. Germline CDR1 SGHVS, CDR2 FNYEAQ. Trimming took 1 base from V and 4 from J; bases not matched to a gene: 7. The CDR3 coding sequence is TGTGCCAGCAGCTTAGAGGTTGGGACAGGGCCCACCGGGGAGCTGTTTTTT. Its protein is CASSLEVGTGPTGELFF.

The table lists this clonotype with many counts. The chain employs TRBV5-1 and TRBJ2-7, with a possible D match to TRBD2 (6 bases). Trimming shortened V by 0 bases and J by 2 bases, and 9 bases separated the two germline ends. The CDR3 loop spans 14 amino acids. CDR1 is SGHRS and CDR2 is YFSETQ in the germline V gene. The CDR3 nucleotides are TGCGCCAGCAGCTTGGGCGGGGTCCCCTACGAGCAGTACTTC. Protein sequence: CASSLGGVPYEQYF.

At least ten counts were recorded for this clonotype. The CDR3 loop is CASSVSRTRNEQFF. The CDR3 DNA is TGTGCCAGCAGTGTCAGCAGAACCCGCAATGAGCAGTTCTTC. This chain connects TRBV2 to TRBJ2-1; unclear D gene. Trimming removed 4 bases from V and 6 bases from J, with 13 bases in between. Germline V lookup: CDR1 SNHLY, CDR2 FYNNEI. This CDR3 is 14 amino acids long.

This clonotype was seen ten or more times. V gene TRBV7-8 combines with J gene TRBJ1-1; 7 nucleotides agree with TRBD1. The V gene end was trimmed by 5 bases and the J gene end by 1 base; junction bases not matched to a gene: 7. The CDR3 extends over 15 amino acids. Germline CDR1 and CDR2: SGHVS and FQNEAQ. This CDR3 reads CASSQSGQTNTEAFF. DNA of the CDR3: TGTGCCAGCAGCCAATCGGGACAGACGAACACTGAAGCTTTCTTT. The variable domain in full, with the rest retrieved from reference TRBV7-8 and TRBJ1-1, is GAGVSQSPRYKVAKRGQDVALRCDPISGHVSLFWYQQALGQGPEFLTYFQNEAQLDKSGLPSDRFFAERPEGSVSTLKIQRTQQEDSAVYLCASSQSGQTNTEAFFGQGTRLTVV.

In its sample, this clonotype was seen many times. V is TRBV28 and J is TRBJ2-4; TRBD2 matches 11 bases. Germline V gives CDR1 MDHEN, CDR2 SYDVKM. V was pared by 4 bases and J by 0 bases, with 2 bases of the junction left unmatched. This CDR3 spans 16 amino acids. The CDR3 loop reads CASSSGLAGAKNIQYF. The CDR3 nucleotides are TGTGCCAGCAGTTCCGGACTAGCGGGAGCCAAAAACATTCAGTACTTC.

The chain is built from TRBV30 and TRBJ1-1; no clear D. Germline lookup yields CDR1 GTSNPN and CDR2 SVGIG (reference sequence). CDR3 size: 12 residues. Trimming stripped 7 bases from V and 6 bases from J, with 15 bases between. CDR3 sequence: CALTREGAEAFF. The CDR3 nucleotides are TGTGCCTTGACCAGAGAGGGCGCTGAAGCTTTCTTT.